This T cell receptor beta chain was identified during a study of shared clonotypes between healthy human individuals (TCRdb year 2020). About the study as a whole: The cohort comprised two women and a few men aged 18 to 49 years. For each donor, three plates each were used for CD4 naive and CD4 memory, two plates were used for CD8 naive, and one plate was used for CD8 memory. To estimate repertoire size and how much clonotype sharing occurs between individuals, the study deeply sequenced the blood TCR repertoires of about 5 healthy adults. Libraries were prepared and TCR repertoires were sequenced by different laboratories using diverse techniques, in order to increase sequencing depth and limit assay-specific biases. Between about 0.9 and 9 billion PBMCs per donor were obtained by leukapheresis. Broad study findings and their caveats: Across a handful of donors, around 5% of naive CD4, 3.5% of naive CD8, roughly 2.3% of memory CD4, and roughly 0.4% of memory CD8 clonotypes were shared. The small number of donors limited the genetic and exposure-history diversity represented. Sampling was limited to blood, and TCR repertoires in tissue likely differ from TCR repertoires in blood. Rarefaction of sorted-subset datasets indicated incomplete sequencing despite the large sequencing depth. Clonotypes shared by all four sorted-subset donors showed higher generation probabilities than non-shared clonotypes. Naive subsets generally had larger estimated clonotype richness than memory subsets. Pairwise subsampling indicated that sequencing depth was expected to affect the degree of clonotype sharing among donors.

Healthy HIV-negative adults with no recently reported acute infections or vaccinations were included as donors. All donors were Caucasian adults living in Nashville, Tennessee, USA. CD4+ T cells were enriched through magnetic negative selection, after which naive cells were positively selected on CD45RA and the remaining negative fraction served as the memory subset. After blood collection by leukapheresis, PBMCs were isolated using Ficoll-Histopaque density gradient centrifugation and then cryopreserved in the vapor phase of liquid nitrogen. Analytical flow cytometry was used to check the purity and quantity of each magnetically sorted T cell population. Genomic DNA was isolated from each sorted fraction and quantified by UV absorbance on a Nanodrop 2000c. Of note for this clone: Its antigen is unknown. There are no base qualities to consult, and no much larger clone falls within one base.

Using the deep immunoSEQ assay, TCR CDR3 regions were amplified from genomic DNA by multiplex PCR. For each cell subset, the extracted genomic DNA was distributed evenly across all wells of several immunoSEQ 96-well plates, and each plate served as one replicate. For sorted subsets, each replicate PCR was loaded with roughly 200 ng genomic DNA, equivalent to 30,000 or so T cell genomes. The purified libraries were quantified using a Qubit 3.0 fluorometer, sized with a Bioanalyzer 2100, and then quantified again using the KAPA Library Quantification kit. Every immunoSEQ 96-well plate was sequenced on a separate single-read 150-cycle Illumina NextSeq 550 flow cell. Turning to the authors' computational methods: Because the immunoSEQ output held only junctional sequences and lacked quality scores, the filtering could not match the filtering applied to full-length reads. Sequences were annotated with PyIR, a Python wrapper for IgBLAST v1.9, and V/J genes and CDR3 were assigned using IMGT germline references. Any read was removed if the V/J assignment was weak (E-value above 1e-6), the CDR3 was missing, or the read contained stop codons, out-of-frame junctions, or ambiguous translated residues. A V3J clonotype was defined by an identical inferred V gene, J gene, and CDR3 amino acid sequence. Percentage overlap between repertoires was calculated by dividing the number of shared unique clonotypes by the size of the smaller repertoire. Repertoire richness was assessed with RTK rarefaction, the Chao1 estimator, and Recon v2.1 estimates of unobserved clonotypes. Generation probabilities were computed with OLGA for all TCRbeta clonotypes obtained by the gDNA method from several donors. TCRdb retrieved this table from immuneACCESS and kept in-frame rearrangements only. Not all clones are present; in checked studies, unresolved V genes account for under half, and no reason is known for the remainder. V and J calls and clone size are given by that table; D and trimming were obtained from the DNA. The sample includes about 2.4 million clones, with 93% observed a single time. The leading ten clones occupy approximately 0.37% of the sample.

This receptor was identified in a young man in good health. Some clones in this sample may be carry-over from other donors' samples. The sample consisted of naive CD4+ T cells from PBMCs. The cell subset or site label, read with the paper, signifies: CD45RA+ positively selected.

Here the CDR3 is given as CSSRPVLVTNEQFF. The nucleotides read TGCAGCTCACGCCCAGTGCTGGTTACGAATGAGCAGTTCTTC. The sequence joins TRBV29-1 to TRBJ2-1, with the D gene not confidently named. The germline V gene yields SQVTM for CDR1 and ANQGSEA for CDR2. Measured from the cysteine to the phenylalanine, the CDR3 is 14 residues long. Here the CDR3 DNA is all that survives: 42 bases in frame from base 1. V loses 8 bases of germline sequence and J loses 7 bases, and the interval between the two ends is 21 bases.